This T cell receptor beta chain was captured by sequencing in a study of shared clonotypes between healthy human individuals. The overall study: For every donor, three CD4 naive, three CD4 memory, two CD8 naive and one CD8 memory plates were used.

The CDR3 has 12 amino acids. Germline V lookup: CDR1 SQVTM, CDR2 ANQGSEA. Trimming took off 2 bases at V and 4 bases at J, with 7 bases between the two ends. Naive CD4+ cells were CD45RA-selected; the remaining cells were memory. Sequencing was performed with immunoSEQ multiplex PCR; in TCRdb, only in-frame clones are kept and a portion is missing. The sample carries under 1,100,000 clones, about 80% recorded once. V and J are TRBV29-1 and TRBJ2-3; TRBD1 is a possible D gene (6 bases). The receptor comes from a young man in good health. Some clones in this sample may be carry-over from other donors' samples. Sample: memory CD4+ T cells from PBMCs. Subset denoted: CD45RA-negative fraction. CDR3 sequence reads: CSVEWTADTQYF. CDR3 bases: TGCAGCGTTGAATGGACAGCAGATACGCAGTATTTT.